This TCR beta chain was identified in a study of early T cells in non-severe SARS-CoV-2 infection. About the research overall: The sequenced material was bulk RNA from unsorted whole blood, and its chains were unpaired.

This clonotype was detected many times. Attached unique molecular identifiers marked individual cDNA molecules. TCRdb reanalysed the 5' RACE reads using MiXCR and keeps one entry per CDR3 protein. The repertoire holds 11,000 or so distinct CDR3 sequences, with around 4.8% as singletons. CDR3 length equals 15 residues. Trimming at V came to 6 bases and at J to 7 bases, leaving 11 bases not matched to a gene. The chain couples TRBV12-3 or TRBV12-4 to TRBJ2-1, with 8 nucleotides matching TRBD1. The sequenced material came from whole blood. The sequence was obtained from an adult who was a healthcare worker with PCR-confirmed SARS-CoV-2 infection or an uninfected control (not recorded which). The CDR3 spells CASRRTRQGRNEQFF. CDR3 DNA: TGTGCCAGCAGACGAACCCGACAGGGGAGGAATGAGCAGTTCTTC.